These T cell receptor beta chains were read from a single sample in a study of breast tumors, draining lymph nodes, adjacent tissues. TCRdb fed the multiplex PCR reads into MiXCR, producing one record per CDR3 protein. Seen here are 200,000 or so distinct CDR3 sequences, 31% observed once, and the top ten hold about 4.3%. Sequenced: axillary lymph node tissue. Receptor source: a female donor with breast cancer. Some clones in this sample may be carry-over from other donors' samples. Each CDR3 is given with its conserved first and last residue. Each record gives: clone size, V gene, CDR3 length, D gene, J gene, CDR3 DNA, CDR3 protein. D genes are given only for firm matches. Clone sizes are given selectively: once, few, many, or a class where the clone is expanded.

abundance: .; v_gene: TRBV7-6; len: 15; d_gene: TRBD1; j_gene: TRBJ2-1; CDR3nt: TGTGCCAGCAGCCCCGGGACAGGGAGTCACAATGAGCAGTTCTTC; CDR3aa: CASSPGTGSHNEQFF
abundance: .; v_gene: TRBV20-1; len: 13; d_gene: .; j_gene: TRBJ1-2; CDR3nt: TGCAGTGCTAGCGAGGCTAGCGGGAGTGGCTACACCTTC; CDR3aa: CSASEASGSGYTF
abundance: many; v_gene: TRBV15; len: 13; d_gene: .; j_gene: TRBJ1-3; CDR3nt: TGTGCCACCAGCAGCTCCTCTGGAAACACCATATATTTT; CDR3aa: CATSSSSGNTIYF
abundance: many; v_gene: TRBV7-9; len: 15; d_gene: TRBD2; j_gene: TRBJ2-1; CDR3nt: TGTGCCAGCAGCCCCGGGACTAGCGGCTACAATGAGCAGTTCTTC; CDR3aa: CASSPGTSGYNEQFF
abundance: .; v_gene: TRBV5-1; len: 13; d_gene: TRBD1; j_gene: TRBJ2-7; CDR3nt: TGCGCCAGCAGCCGGGGACAGGGGGATCGGCAGTACTTC; CDR3aa: CASSRGQGDRQYF
abundance: many; v_gene: TRBV19; len: 14; d_gene: TRBD2; j_gene: TRBJ2-7; CDR3nt: TGTGCCAGTAGTCCCGGGGAGGGATGGTACGAGCAGTACTTC; CDR3aa: CASSPGEGWYEQYF
abundance: many; v_gene: TRBV19; len: 15; d_gene: .; j_gene: TRBJ1-5; CDR3nt: TGTGCCAGTAGTATAGTAGGTACAGCTGATCAGCCCCAGCATTTT; CDR3aa: CASSIVGTADQPQHF
abundance: .; v_gene: TRBV10-2; len: 14; d_gene: .; j_gene: TRBJ2-7; CDR3nt: TGCGCCAGCAGTGAGTCGCGCAGGGAATACGAGCAGTACTTC; CDR3aa: CASSESRREYEQYF
abundance: many; v_gene: TRBV5-6; len: 13; d_gene: .; j_gene: TRBJ2-7; CDR3nt: TGTGCCAGCAGGACTACAGGGTTTCACGAGCAGTACTTC; CDR3aa: CASRTTGFHEQYF
abundance: .; v_gene: TRBV7-6; len: 11; d_gene: .; j_gene: TRBJ2-3; CDR3nt: TGTGCCAGCAGCTTAGACGGGAGAGCGTATTTT; CDR3aa: CASSLDGRAYF
abundance: many; v_gene: TRBV2; len: 14; d_gene: .; j_gene: TRBJ2-1; CDR3nt: TGTGCCAGCTGGCCCCCCCCCTCCTACAATGAGCAGTTCTTC; CDR3aa: CASWPPPSYNEQFF
abundance: .; v_gene: TRBV7-2; len: 16; d_gene: TRBD1; j_gene: TRBJ2-1; CDR3nt: TGTGCCAGCAGCCCTGATTCGGGACAGGGATACAATGAGCAGTTCTTC; CDR3aa: CASSPDSGQGYNEQFF
abundance: many; v_gene: TRBV12-5; len: 14; d_gene: .; j_gene: TRBJ2-2; CDR3nt: TGTGCTAGTGGCCCGGAGGGGGGCCACGGGGAGCTGTTTTTT; CDR3aa: CASGPEGGHGELFF
abundance: .; v_gene: TRBV20-1; len: 12; d_gene: .; j_gene: TRBJ1-4; CDR3nt: TGCAGTGCTAGCGGGCAGGTTGAAAAACTGTTTTTT; CDR3aa: CSASGQVEKLFF
abundance: .; v_gene: TRBV20-1; len: 14; d_gene: TRBD1; j_gene: TRBJ1-2; CDR3nt: TGCAGTGCTCTTGACAGGGGGCGCGACTATGGCTACACCTTC; CDR3aa: CSALDRGRDYGYTF
abundance: many; v_gene: TRBV3-1; len: 11; d_gene: .; j_gene: TRBJ2-3; CDR3nt: TGTGCCAGCCGGACTTCAGATACGCAGTATTTT; CDR3aa: CASRTSDTQYF
abundance: many; v_gene: TRBV9; len: 13; d_gene: .; j_gene: TRBJ2-1; CDR3nt: TGTGCCAGCAGCCCCTCCCCTTACAATGAGCAGTTCTTC; CDR3aa: CASSPSPYNEQFF
abundance: many; v_gene: TRBV2; len: 12; d_gene: .; j_gene: TRBJ2-7; CDR3nt: TGTGCCAGCACGCCGGGGGCGGGTGAGCAGTACTTC; CDR3aa: CASTPGAGEQYF
abundance: many; v_gene: TRBV2; len: 14; d_gene: TRBD2; j_gene: TRBJ2-1; CDR3nt: TGTGCCAGCAGCTCCGGGACTAGCGGGACTGAGCAGTTCTTC; CDR3aa: CASSSGTSGTEQFF
abundance: .; v_gene: TRBV7-2; len: 15; d_gene: .; j_gene: TRBJ2-5; CDR3nt: TGTGCCAGCAGCTTAGGCGGCCCCCGAGGAGATACGCGGTACTTC; CDR3aa: CASSLGGPRGDTRYF
abundance: many; v_gene: TRBV7-9; len: 12; d_gene: .; j_gene: TRBJ2-2; CDR3nt: TGTGCCAGCAGCTTAGAGGCCGGGGAGCTGTTTTTT; CDR3aa: CASSLEAGELFF
abundance: once; v_gene: TRBV7-8; len: 16; d_gene: .; j_gene: TRBJ1-5; CDR3nt: TGTGCCAGCAGTAAGGGACTAGCGGGGGGCAATGAGCCCCAGCATTTT; CDR3aa: CASSKGLAGGNEPQHF
abundance: many; v_gene: TRBV6-5; len: 13; d_gene: .; j_gene: TRBJ2-2; CDR3nt: TGTGCCAGCAGTTCCGCGGTGGATGGGGAGCTGTTTTTT; CDR3aa: CASSSAVDGELFF
abundance: many; v_gene: TRBV4-2; len: 18; d_gene: .; j_gene: TRBJ1-2; CDR3nt: TGTGCCAGCAGCCAAGGTGAAAAAGGGCGAGGGGCGAGCTATGGCTACACCTTC; CDR3aa: CASSQGEKGRGASYGYTF
abundance: many; v_gene: TRBV6-5; len: 12; d_gene: .; j_gene: TRBJ2-7; CDR3nt: TGTGCCAGCAGTCCCCTGGACTACGAGCAGTACTTC; CDR3aa: CASSPLDYEQYF
abundance: many; v_gene: TRBV2; len: 12; d_gene: .; j_gene: TRBJ2-7; CDR3nt: TGTGCCAGCAGGGAGACAGTCTACGAGCAGTACTTC; CDR3aa: CASRETVYEQYF
abundance: many; v_gene: TRBV9; len: 14; d_gene: .; j_gene: TRBJ2-1; CDR3nt: TGTGCCAGCAGCCGGGGGCTATCCTACAATGAGCAGTTCTTC; CDR3aa: CASSRGLSYNEQFF
abundance: .; v_gene: TRBV5-5; len: 18; d_gene: TRBD1; j_gene: TRBJ1-5; CDR3nt: TGTGCCAGCAGCTGGACAGGGCCGATGCCGGAGGGCAATCAGCCCCAGCATTTT; CDR3aa: CASSWTGPMPEGNQPQHF
abundance: .; v_gene: TRBV11-2; len: 13; d_gene: TRBD1; j_gene: TRBJ1-2; CDR3nt: TGTGCCAGCAGCCCCCAGGACAGGGGAGACTACACCTTC; CDR3aa: CASSPQDRGDYTF
abundance: many; v_gene: TRBV20-1; len: 15; d_gene: TRBD2; j_gene: TRBJ2-7; CDR3nt: TGCAGTGCCATAGCCGCAGGGACTAGCTCCTACGAGCAGTACTTC; CDR3aa: CSAIAAGTSSYEQYF
abundance: many; v_gene: TRBV30; len: 15; d_gene: TRBD1; j_gene: TRBJ1-3; CDR3nt: TGTGCCTGGAGCCAGGGACAGGGAAATGGAAACACCATATATTTT; CDR3aa: CAWSQGQGNGNTIYF
abundance: many; v_gene: TRBV28; len: 14; d_gene: .; j_gene: TRBJ1-2; CDR3nt: TGTGCCAGCAGTTCGGGTCTTGGGGGCTATGGCTACACCTTC; CDR3aa: CASSSGLGGYGYTF
abundance: .; v_gene: TRBV29-1; len: 17; d_gene: TRBD1; j_gene: TRBJ1-3; CDR3nt: TGCAGCGTTGAAGATACGACAGGGCCACTCTCCGGAAACACCATATATTTT; CDR3aa: CSVEDTTGPLSGNTIYF
abundance: few; v_gene: TRBV13; len: 19; d_gene: .; j_gene: TRBJ1-4; CDR3nt: TGTGCCAGCAGCTTACCCTCCAGGCTTCGTCCAGGGGTTAATGAAAAACTGTTTTTT; CDR3aa: CASSLPSRLRPGVNEKLFF
abundance: few; v_gene: TRBV28; len: 12; d_gene: .; j_gene: TRBJ2-7; CDR3nt: TGTGCCAGCAGTTTGTGCTCCTACGAGCAGTACTTC; CDR3aa: CASSLCSYEQYF
abundance: many; v_gene: TRBV20-1; len: 13; d_gene: .; j_gene: TRBJ1-2; CDR3nt: TGCAGTGCTAGAGATGGGGTCCGGCAATTCTACACCTTC; CDR3aa: CSARDGVRQFYTF
abundance: many; v_gene: TRBV9; len: 14; d_gene: TRBD1; j_gene: TRBJ2-7; CDR3nt: TGTGCCAGCAGCGTAGGGGACAGGGTCCACGAGCAGTACTTC; CDR3aa: CASSVGDRVHEQYF
abundance: many; v_gene: TRBV6-2/TRBV6-3; len: 14; d_gene: .; j_gene: TRBJ2-3; CDR3nt: TGTGCCAGCAGTTCTGCCGGGGCCCGGCATACGCAGTATTTT; CDR3aa: CASSSAGARHTQYF
abundance: .; v_gene: TRBV20-1; len: 14; d_gene: .; j_gene: TRBJ1-6; CDR3nt: TGCAGTGCCACGGACCGATGGGGTAATTTCCCCCTCCACTTT; CDR3aa: CSATDRWGNFPLHF
abundance: few; v_gene: TRBV6-1; len: 16; d_gene: .; j_gene: TRBJ1-4; CDR3nt: TGTGCCAGCAGTCTCCGGGGGCCACCCTTGAGTGAAAAACTGTTTTTT; CDR3aa: CASSLRGPPLSEKLFF
abundance: many; v_gene: TRBV30; len: 14; d_gene: .; j_gene: TRBJ1-5; CDR3nt: TGTGCCTGGAGGGGGCAGTCTTCCAATCAGCCCCAGCATTTT; CDR3aa: CAWRGQSSNQPQHF
abundance: .; v_gene: TRBV7-8; len: 13; d_gene: .; j_gene: TRBJ1-2; CDR3nt: TGTGCCAGCAGCCCACTAGCGGGGGAGGGCTACACCTTC; CDR3aa: CASSPLAGEGYTF
abundance: many; v_gene: TRBV15; len: 14; d_gene: .; j_gene: TRBJ1-2; CDR3nt: TGTGCCACCAGCAGGGTTTCACAGGGAAATGGCTACACCTTC; CDR3aa: CATSRVSQGNGYTF
abundance: many; v_gene: TRBV12-3/TRBV12-4; len: 15; d_gene: .; j_gene: TRBJ1-6; CDR3nt: TGTGCCAGCAGTTTACAGGGGATGTCTAATTCACCCCTCCACTTT; CDR3aa: CASSLQGMSNSPLHF
abundance: few; v_gene: TRBV18; len: 14; d_gene: .; j_gene: TRBJ2-1; CDR3nt: TGTGCCAGCTCACCGGAACAGAACTACAATGAGCAGTTCTTC; CDR3aa: CASSPEQNYNEQFF
abundance: many; v_gene: TRBV6-1; len: 18; d_gene: TRBD2; j_gene: TRBJ2-3; CDR3nt: TGTGCCAGCAGTGTACTAGCGGGGGGGCTAGGGAGCACAGATACGCAGTATTTT; CDR3aa: CASSVLAGGLGSTDTQYF
abundance: .; v_gene: TRBV30; len: 13; d_gene: .; j_gene: TRBJ2-3; CDR3nt: TGTGCCTGGAGTGTACAACGAACAGATACGCAGTATTTT; CDR3aa: CAWSVQRTDTQYF
abundance: few; v_gene: TRBV7-2; len: 14; d_gene: .; j_gene: TRBJ2-7; CDR3nt: TGTGCCAGCAGCTTGGATGGGACTCTCGGTGCGCAGTACTTC; CDR3aa: CASSLDGTLGAQYF
abundance: many; v_gene: TRBV19; len: 16; d_gene: .; j_gene: TRBJ2-7; CDR3nt: TGTGCCAGTAGCAAAGTCTCCGGGACTCTTTCCTACGAGCAGTACTTC; CDR3aa: CASSKVSGTLSYEQYF
abundance: .; v_gene: TRBV3-1; len: 14; d_gene: .; j_gene: TRBJ1-5; CDR3nt: TGTGCCAGCAGCCAGTCCCTGGGCACAGATACGCAGCATTTT; CDR3aa: CASSQSLGTDTQHF
abundance: many; v_gene: TRBV29-1; len: 14; d_gene: .; j_gene: TRBJ2-1; CDR3nt: TGCAGCGTTGAGTGGGGGGGGCGGTACAATGAGCAGTTCTTC; CDR3aa: CSVEWGGRYNEQFF